This entry features one TCR beta chain sequence. A TCRbeta library incorporating unique molecular identifiers was prepared. TCRdb ran MiXCR on the PCR reads and lists one entry per CDR3 protein. The sample shows approximately 500,000 distinct CDR3 sequences, 25% to 30% of them seen only once. The data originate from a study of T-cell reconstitution after alpha-beta-depleted transplantation in children. The CDR3 is 14 amino acids. The germline CDR1 and CDR2 sequences are SGDLS and YYNGEE. V dropped 0 bases and J dropped 5 bases, with 11 bases sitting between them. The chain is built from TRBV9 and TRBJ2-5; a weak D match, TRBD1 (5 bases). The receptor's source is a boy under two years old with Wiskott-Aldrich syndrome, due to receive a stem cell transplant. The sample was PBMCs, taken before TCRalphabeta/CD19-depleted stem cell transplant. The CDR3 coding sequence is TGTGCCAGCAGCGTAGAAGGGGTAAGGGAGACCCAGTACTTC. Its translation is CASSVEGVRETQYF.